A selection of T cell receptor beta chains follows, all from one sample in a study of T cell repertoires in cytomegalovirus infection. Their antigen targets remain unknown. TCRdb fed the reads into MiXCR, producing one record per CDR3 protein. The sample comprises about 160,000 distinct CDR3 sequences, 20% to 25% of which are singletons, and roughly 25% rests with the top ten. Sample: CD8+ T cells from cultured PBMCs, taken from culture after CMV antigen stimulation. These receptor sequences come from a human donor in good health (CMV status not recorded). Some clones in this sample may be carry-over from other donors' samples. Each CDR3 is given with its conserved first and last residue. D genes are given only for firm matches. Clone size is stated in some rows and not others, as once, few, many or a class when expanded.

D: .
V: TRBV5-1
size: .
J: TRBJ1-1
length: 14
CDR3: CASSPKPQNTEAFF
DNA: TGCGCCAGCAGTCCCAAACCCCAAAACACTGAAGCTTTCTTT

D: .
V: TRBV7-2
size: .
J: TRBJ2-7
length: 14
CDR3: CASSFAGPTYEQYF
DNA: TGTGCCAGCAGCTTTGCGGGGCCGACCTACGAGCAGTACTTC

D: .
V: TRBV7-2
size: few
J: TRBJ2-3
length: 11
CDR3: CASLSPDTQYF
DNA: TGTGCCTCCCTTTCACCGGATACGCAGTATTTT

D: .
V: TRBV28
size: few
J: TRBJ2-7
length: 13
CDR3: CASSWGDFYEQYF
DNA: TGTGCCAGCAGTTGGGGGGATTTCTACGAGCAGTACTTC

D: .
V: TRBV7-9
size: .
J: TRBJ2-7
length: 13
CDR3: CASSLWSGGEQYF
DNA: TGTGCCAGCAGCTTATGGTCTGGGGGCGAGCAGTACTTC

D: .
V: TRBV12-3/TRBV12-4
size: few
J: TRBJ1-1
length: 14
CDR3: CASSLTESWTEAFF
DNA: TGTGCCAGCAGTTTAACTGAGAGCTGGACTGAAGCTTTCTTT

D: .
V: TRBV6-2/TRBV6-3
size: .
J: TRBJ2-3
length: 13
CDR3: CASSSTPTDTQYF
DNA: TGTGCCAGCAGTTCGACACCTACAGATACGCAGTATTTT

D: .
V: TRBV4-3
size: few
J: TRBJ2-3
length: 16
CDR3: CASSQDGRGTSDTQYF
DNA: TGCGCCAGCAGCCAAGATGGACGGGGGACCTCAGATACGCAGTATTTT

D: .
V: TRBV6-8
size: few
J: TRBJ1-1
length: 13
CDR3: CASSYSIMGQAFF
DNA: TGTGCCAGCAGTTACTCGATTATGGGGCAAGCTTTCTTT

D: TRBD1
V: TRBV30
size: .
J: TRBJ1-1
length: 15
CDR3: CAWRPQTGGATEAFF
DNA: TGTGCCTGGAGGCCCCAAACAGGGGGCGCGACTGAAGCTTTCTTT

D: .
V: TRBV12-3/TRBV12-4
size: .
J: TRBJ1-5
length: 15
CDR3: CASSPLWAGNQPQHF
DNA: TGTGCCAGCAGTCCCCTCTGGGCCGGCAATCAGCCCCAGCATTTT

D: TRBD1
V: TRBV7-9
size: few
J: TRBJ1-2
length: 16
CDR3: CASSTRNRGNNYGYTF
DNA: TGTGCCAGCAGCACACGGAACAGGGGAAATAACTATGGCTACACCTTC

D: .
V: TRBV3-1
size: few
J: TRBJ1-1
length: 16
CDR3: CASSQDRRSLNTEAFF
DNA: TGTGCCAGCAGCCAAGATAGGCGCAGCCTGAACACTGAAGCTTTCTTT

D: .
V: TRBV7-6
size: .
J: TRBJ1-2
length: 14
CDR3: CASSLVRGPYGYTF
DNA: TGTGCCAGCAGCTTAGTTCGCGGACCTTATGGCTACACCTTC

D: TRBD1
V: TRBV5-5
size: .
J: TRBJ2-7
length: 15
CDR3: CASSWVPGQGSEQYF
DNA: TGTGCCAGCAGCTGGGTGCCGGGACAGGGAAGCGAGCAGTACTTC

D: TRBD1
V: TRBV7-9
size: few
J: TRBJ2-7
length: 15
CDR3: CASSARDRAFWEQYF
DNA: TGTGCCAGCAGCGCCCGGGACAGGGCTTTTTGGGAGCAGTACTTC

D: .
V: TRBV9
size: .
J: TRBJ2-1
length: 15
CDR3: CASSVATSSYNEQFF
DNA: TGTGCCAGCAGCGTAGCCACTAGCTCCTACAATGAGCAGTTCTTC

D: .
V: TRBV5-6
size: few
J: TRBJ2-7
length: 12
CDR3: CASSETSYEQYF
DNA: TGTGCCAGCTCAGAAACCTCCTACGAGCAGTACTTC

D: TRBD1
V: TRBV6-2/TRBV6-3
size: few
J: TRBJ2-1
length: 17
CDR3: CASSNPRTGAFHNEQFF
DNA: TGTGCCAGCAGTAACCCTAGGACAGGGGCATTCCACAATGAGCAGTTCTTC

D: .
V: TRBV12-3/TRBV12-4
size: .
J: TRBJ2-3
length: 13
CDR3: CASSQAAEDTQYF
DNA: TGTGCCAGCAGTCAAGCTGCGGAGGATACGCAGTATTTT

D: .
V: TRBV6-2/TRBV6-3
size: .
J: TRBJ2-7
length: 14
CDR3: CASSYLGSTYEQYF
DNA: TGTGCCAGCAGTTACCTCGGCAGTACCTACGAGCAGTACTTC

D: TRBD2
V: TRBV11-1
size: few
J: TRBJ2-7
length: 15
CDR3: CASSPYPAGEDEQYF
DNA: TGTGCCAGCAGCCCGTATCCGGCGGGGGAGGACGAGCAGTACTTC

D: TRBD1
V: TRBV7-2
size: .
J: TRBJ1-1
length: 15
CDR3: CASSLDRGGNTEAFF
DNA: TGTGCCAGCAGCCTCGACAGGGGGGGGAACACTGAAGCTTTCTTT

D: .
V: TRBV4-2
size: few
J: TRBJ1-5
length: 13
CDR3: CASSLGDNQPQHF
DNA: TGTGCCAGCAGCCTGGGGGATAATCAGCCCCAGCATTTT

D: TRBD1
V: TRBV7-6
size: few
J: TRBJ2-3
length: 16
CDR3: CASSSGQGGATDTQYF
DNA: TGTGCCAGCAGCTCGGGACAGGGGGGTGCCACAGATACGCAGTATTTT

D: .
V: TRBV28
size: few
J: TRBJ2-5
length: 14
CDR3: CASSPYRVRETQYF
DNA: TGTGCCAGCAGTCCTTACAGGGTGAGGGAGACCCAGTACTTC

D: TRBD1
V: TRBV5-1
size: .
J: TRBJ2-7
length: 12
CDR3: CASRATGDEQYF
DNA: TGCGCCAGCAGGGCGACAGGGGACGAGCAGTACTTC

D: .
V: TRBV5-1
size: few
J: TRBJ1-2
length: 19
CDR3: CASSLAGSSHRPFPYGYTF
DNA: TGCGCCAGCAGCTTGGCCGGGAGCTCCCACCGCCCATTCCCTTATGGCTACACCTTC

D: .
V: TRBV7-8
size: .
J: TRBJ1-3
length: 14
CDR3: CASSPEDDGNTIYF
DNA: TGTGCCAGCAGCCCTGAAGACGATGGAAACACCATATATTTT

D: TRBD1
V: TRBV7-2
size: few
J: TRBJ1-4
length: 15
CDR3: CASSPLGQGAEKLFF
DNA: TGTGCCAGCAGCCCACTAGGGCAGGGGGCGGAAAAACTGTTTTTT

D: .
V: TRBV12-3/TRBV12-4
size: .
J: TRBJ1-1
length: 16
CDR3: CASSTLGGRGNTEAFF
DNA: TGTGCCAGCAGTACGCTCGGGGGAAGGGGGAACACTGAAGCTTTCTTT

D: TRBD2
V: TRBV7-2
size: .
J: TRBJ2-5
length: 18
CDR3: CASSLDLAGGSRKETQYF
DNA: TGTGCCAGCAGCTTAGATCTAGCGGGGGGGAGTCGAAAAGAGACCCAGTACTTC

D: .
V: TRBV7-9
size: few
J: TRBJ1-5
length: 19
CDR3: CASSLVRDRGTSIYQPQHF
DNA: TGTGCCAGCAGCTTAGTGCGGGATCGGGGCACATCCATATATCAGCCCCAGCATTTT

D: .
V: TRBV6-2/TRBV6-3
size: .
J: TRBJ2-3
length: 13
CDR3: CASSSGYTDTQYF
DNA: TGTGCCAGCAGTTCAGGGTACACAGATACGCAGTATTTT

D: .
V: TRBV7-2
size: few
J: TRBJ1-1
length: 11
CDR3: CASSLETEAFF
DNA: TGTGCCAGCAGCTTAGAAACAGAAGCTTTCTTT

D: .
V: TRBV7-9
size: .
J: TRBJ2-2
length: 17
CDR3: CASSFRTHTPYTGELFF
DNA: TGTGCCAGCAGCTTCAGAACCCACACACCATACACCGGGGAGCTGTTTTTT

D: .
V: TRBV4-1
size: .
J: TRBJ2-5
length: 14
CDR3: CASSQERLQETQYF
DNA: TGCGCCAGCAGCCAAGAGCGACTACAAGAGACCCAGTACTTC

D: TRBD2
V: TRBV7-2
size: few
J: TRBJ2-1
length: 15
CDR3: CASSLELAGAHEQFF
DNA: TGTGCCAGCAGCTTAGAACTAGCGGGGGCCCATGAGCAGTTCTTC

D: TRBD1
V: TRBV20-1
size: .
J: TRBJ2-1
length: 15
CDR3: CSADFRDRPSNEQFF
DNA: TGCAGTGCTGACTTTAGGGACAGGCCCTCTAATGAGCAGTTCTTC

D: .
V: TRBV7-2
size: few
J: TRBJ2-4
length: 14
CDR3: CASSLRTGRDIQYF
DNA: TGTGCCAGCAGCCTCCGAACGGGGCGCGACATTCAGTACTTC

D: .
V: TRBV2
size: .
J: TRBJ2-2
length: 15
CDR3: CASSEGRSNTGELFF
DNA: TGTGCCAGCAGTGAAGGCCGATCGAACACCGGGGAGCTGTTTTTT

D: TRBD2
V: TRBV12-3/TRBV12-4
size: few
J: TRBJ2-1
length: 17
CDR3: CASSLASGGDRLNEQFF
DNA: TGTGCCAGCAGTTTAGCTAGCGGGGGGGACCGACTCAATGAGCAGTTCTTC

D: .
V: TRBV9
size: .
J: TRBJ1-1
length: 14
CDR3: CASSAYLGSTEAFF
DNA: TGTGCCAGCAGCGCCTATTTGGGGTCCACTGAAGCTTTCTTT

D: .
V: TRBV7-6
size: .
J: TRBJ2-7
length: 13
CDR3: CASSPPDSYEQYF
DNA: TGTGCCAGCAGCCCGCCAGACAGCTACGAGCAGTACTTC

D: .
V: TRBV7-2
size: .
J: TRBJ2-2
length: 16
CDR3: CASSLGDGGLTGELFF
DNA: TGTGCCAGCAGCTTAGGGGATGGGGGGCTCACCGGGGAGCTGTTTTTT

D: .
V: TRBV28
size: many
J: TRBJ1-1
length: 12
CDR3: CASSYANTEAFF
DNA: TGTGCCAGCAGTTACGCGAACACTGAAGCTTTCTTT

D: .
V: TRBV30
size: few
J: TRBJ1-1
length: 12
CDR3: CAWSPGNTEAFF
DNA: TGTGCCTGGAGTCCCGGGAACACTGAAGCTTTCTTT

D: .
V: TRBV7-9
size: .
J: TRBJ2-3
length: 17
CDR3: CASSPADRNPITDTQYF
DNA: TGTGCCAGCAGCCCCGCGGACAGAAACCCTATCACAGATACGCAGTATTTT

D: .
V: TRBV29-1
size: many
J: TRBJ1-1
length: 12
CDR3: CSVEDQHGSAFF
DNA: TGCAGCGTTGAAGATCAGCATGGTTCAGCTTTCTTT

D: .
V: TRBV7-3
size: few
J: TRBJ2-4
length: 15
CDR3: CASSQDGGAKNIQYF
DNA: TGTGCCAGCAGCCAGGACGGGGGAGCCAAAAACATTCAGTACTTC

D: TRBD1
V: TRBV29-1
size: .
J: TRBJ2-5
length: 15
CDR3: CSVEGTANLQETQYF
DNA: TGCAGCGTTGAGGGGACAGCCAACCTCCAAGAGACCCAGTACTTC

D: .
V: TRBV4-1
size: .
J: TRBJ2-2
length: 19
CDR3: CASSQESQVGGMNTGELFF
DNA: TGCGCCAGCAGCCAAGAGTCTCAAGTCGGGGGAATGAACACCGGGGAGCTGTTTTTT

D: .
V: TRBV12-3/TRBV12-4
size: few
J: TRBJ2-6
length: 15
CDR3: CASSIDNSGANVLTF
DNA: TGTGCCAGCAGTATAGACAACTCTGGGGCCAACGTCCTGACTTTC

D: TRBD1
V: TRBV7-6
size: few
J: TRBJ2-7
length: 14
CDR3: CASSWRTGGNEQYF
DNA: TGTGCCAGCAGCTGGAGGACAGGGGGCAACGAGCAGTACTTC

D: TRBD2
V: TRBV7-6
size: once
J: TRBJ2-2
length: 16
CDR3: CASSNSGGARTGELFF
DNA: TGTGCCAGCAGCAACAGCGGGGGGGCCAGAACCGGGGAGCTGTTTTTT

D: .
V: TRBV10-3
size: few
J: TRBJ1-1
length: 15
CDR3: CAISEMNGQNTEAFF
DNA: TGTGCCATCAGTGAAATGAACGGCCAGAACACTGAAGCTTTCTTT